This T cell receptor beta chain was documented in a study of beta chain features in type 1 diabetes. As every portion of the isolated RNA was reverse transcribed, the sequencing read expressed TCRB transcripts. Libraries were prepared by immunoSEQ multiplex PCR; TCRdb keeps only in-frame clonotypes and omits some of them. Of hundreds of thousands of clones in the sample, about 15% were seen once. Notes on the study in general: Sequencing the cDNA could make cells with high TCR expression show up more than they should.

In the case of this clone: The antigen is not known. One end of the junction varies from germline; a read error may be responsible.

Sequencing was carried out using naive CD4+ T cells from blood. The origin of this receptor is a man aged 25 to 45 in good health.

The CDR3 region has the DNA TGTGCTAGTGGTTTGGCCGGGGCCCAAGGGACCCAGTACTTC. The encoded protein is CASGLAGAQGTQYF. The rearrangement links TRBV12-5 to TRBJ2-5, with D possibly called TRBD1 or TRBD2 (5 bases each). Germline V gives CDR1 LGHNT, CDR2 FRNRAP. The CDR3 consists of 14 residues.